This TCR beta chain derives from a study of cytomegalovirus exposure and HLA in healthy donors. Study summary: HLA-typed donors were the source of tens of millions of unique TCRs, which an early data release held. Study results and caveats: Association of a missense DCLRE1C variant with TCR beta V- and J-gene trimming was reported in a later analysis. A few chains tied to CMV proved CMV antigen-specific in vitro. Reported findings show TCR beta sequences accurately forecast HLA-A and HLA-B alleles in most subjects.

Comments on this clone: The antigen is not known.

PCR employed 60 Vbeta and 13 Jbeta primers. Clones were sequenced by immunoSEQ multiplex PCR, and TCRdb holds only the in-frame ones, with some missing. The data contain 85,000 to 100,000 clones, 50% to 80% of them singletons. V lost 3 bases and J 0 bases, leaving 9 bases between the germline ends. The CDR3 loop spans 14 amino acids. Germline V lookup: CDR1 SGHRS, CDR2 YFSETQ. Input material: PBMCs. The TCR originated in a man in his 60s in good health and CMV-seronegative. The J gene is TRBJ1-1, the V gene TRBV5-1; no clear D. The CDR3 is CASSYYSLNTEAFF. CDR3 sequence (DNA): TGCGCCAGCAGCTACTATAGCTTGAACACTGAAGCTTTCTTT.